This TCR beta chain was documented in a study of T cell changes during pregnancy in multiple sclerosis. TCRdb's table, derived via immunoSEQ multiplex PCR, lists solely in-frame clones and lacks some. The data show tens of thousands of clones, with roughly nine tenths seen just once and over 0.75% held by the top ten. Trimming removed 0 bases at V and 3 bases at J, with 12 bases between. The CDR3 contains 15 residues. Per germline, CDR1 LGHNT and CDR2 FRNRAP. The source material was CD4+ T cells from peripheral blood mononuclear cells, sampled in the third trimester of pregnancy. The origin of this receptor is a female donor with multiple sclerosis, enrolled in a pregnancy study. The chain recombines TRBV12-5 with TRBJ2-7, with a possible D match to TRBD2 (6 bases). The CDR3 protein is CASGLVPGVFYEQYF. CDR3 nucleotide sequence: TGTGCTAGTGGTTTGGTACCGGGAGTCTTCTACGAGCAGTACTTC.